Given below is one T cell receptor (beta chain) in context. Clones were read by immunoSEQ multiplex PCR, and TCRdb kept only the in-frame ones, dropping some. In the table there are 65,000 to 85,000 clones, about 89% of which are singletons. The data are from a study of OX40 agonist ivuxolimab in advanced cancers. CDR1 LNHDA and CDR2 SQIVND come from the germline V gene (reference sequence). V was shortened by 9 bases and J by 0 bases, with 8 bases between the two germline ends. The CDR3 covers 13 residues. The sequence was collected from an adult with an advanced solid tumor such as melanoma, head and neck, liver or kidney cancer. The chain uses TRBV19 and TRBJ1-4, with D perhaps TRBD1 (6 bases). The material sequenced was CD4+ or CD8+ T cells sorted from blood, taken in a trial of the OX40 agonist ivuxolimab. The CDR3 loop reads CASQGTTNEKLFF. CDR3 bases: TGTGCCAGCCAGGGGACAACTAATGAAAAACTGTTTTTT.